Detailed here is one T cell receptor (beta chain). Its antigen is unknown. The data are from a study of shared clonotypes between healthy human individuals. Broader study findings: Limitation of the genetic and exposure-history diversity represented came from the few donors.

CDR3 length: 14 residues. V lost 2 bases to trimming and J lost 1 base, with 8 bases between them. Germline V gives CDR1 SGHTA, CDR2 FQGNSA. Healthy HIV-negative adults with no recent acute infections or vaccinations were recruited as donors. Per the original data handling: Junction-only sequences produced by ImmunoSEQ had no quality scores, so filtering differed. Sequencing was performed with immunoSEQ multiplex PCR; in TCRdb, only in-frame clones are kept and a portion is missing. The V and J calls and the clone size are those of that table, but D and trimming were determined from the DNA. Here the sample spans around 2.3 million clones, more than 90% being singletons.

The chain links TRBV7-2 to TRBJ2-5; D remains unclear. Source material: naive CD4+ T cells sorted from blood. Specified subset: CD45RA+ positively selected. This receptor was obtained from a man in his late teens or twenties in good health. The chain's CDR3 is CASSLYSSQETQYF. The CDR3 coding sequence is TGTGCCAGCAGCTTATATAGCAGCCAAGAGACCCAGTACTTC.